Included here is one T cell receptor beta chain sequence, with context. Its specificity is unknown. The entry originates in a study of T-cell memory formation after mild COVID-19. Background on the study: TCR clusters were mostly confined to one donor each.

This CDR3 is 13 amino acids long. Germline assignment: CDR1 MNHEY and CDR2 SVGAGI. Trimming pared 6 bases from V and 3 bases from J, leaving 11 bases between. Each CDR3 protein gets one entry after TCRdb re-called the 5' RACE reads with MiXCR. The table lists around 300,000 distinct CDR3 sequences, roughly 13% of them singletons, with over 20% in the top ten. Findings and limits, study-wide: Contracting clones localized mainly to CM and EM when CD4+ and mainly to EMRA when CD8+. Clones contracting across day 15 to 85 had a balanced CD4/CD8 profile; later expanding clones leaned CD4+.

V usage is TRBV6-5 and J usage is TRBJ1-1; D gene unclear. This receptor was taken from a man between 18 and 29 years old who had mild COVID-19 (a few samples of this study predate the infection). Cell type and time point are not known. Sequenced input: PBMCs or a T cell subset sorted from them (not recorded which). The CDR3 DNA sequence: TGTGCCAGCAGCCTATCGTGGGACACTGAAGCTTTCTTT. Its protein product is CASSLSWDTEAFF.